The rows below give T cell receptor beta chains drawn from one sample of a study of blood T cell repertoires in COVID-19. TCRdb's table, derived via immunoSEQ multiplex PCR, lists solely in-frame clones and lacks some. The data hold fewer than 150,000 clones, with 85% observed a single time. The specimen was peripheral blood. Receptors were obtained from a human donor in a cohort sampled during active COVID-19. Both conserved end residues are part of each CDR3. Fields, in order: V gene, J gene, clone size, D gene, CDR3 protein, CDR3 DNA. The D gene is left open where the match is weak. Clone size is not always given. Where it is, it says once, few, many or a class for expanded clones.

TRBV28	TRBJ2-1	NA	TRBD1	CASSLRQGVYNEQFF	TGTGCCAGCAGTTTACGACAGGGGGTGTACAATGAGCAGTTCTTC
TRBV6-6	TRBJ2-7	NA	TRBD1	CASSYRTGYYEQYF	TGTGCCAGCAGTTACCGGACAGGATACTACGAGCAGTACTTC
TRBV7-6	TRBJ1-2	NA	TRBD1	CASSIGTGGFYGYTF	TGTGCCAGCAGCATAGGGACAGGGGGCTTCTATGGCTACACCTTC
TRBV11-2	TRBJ2-7	NA	TRBD2	CASSSGTSGARSYEQYF	TGTGCCAGCAGCTCAGGGACTAGCGGGGCGCGCTCCTACGAGCAGTACTTC
TRBV5-8	TRBJ2-4	NA	NA	CASSTRRARNIQYF	TGTGCCAGCAGCACCCGGCGGGCGCGGAACATTCAGTACTTC
TRBV3-1/TRBV3-2	TRBJ1-1	NA	TRBD1	CASSLYHQGGNTEAFF	TGTGCCAGCAGCCTCTACCACCAGGGGGGAAACACTGAAGCTTTCTTT
TRBV9	TRBJ1-3	NA	NA	CASSDLGGDGNTIYF	TGTGCCAGCAGCGACCTGGGGGGGGATGGAAACACCATATATTTT
TRBV19	TRBJ2-2	NA	NA	CASSIREGTGELFF	TGTGCCAGTAGTATTCGAGAGGGCACCGGGGAGCTGTTTTTT
TRBV5-4	TRBJ2-7	few	TRBD2	CASSLERGWQYF	TGTGCCAGCAGCTTGGAGCGGGGCTGGCAGTACTTC
TRBV7-2	TRBJ1-1	NA	TRBD1	CASSLWTGGGTEAFF	TGTGCCAGCAGCCTTTGGACAGGGGGGGGCACTGAAGCTTTCTTT
TRBV6-6	TRBJ1-2	NA	NA	CASSPPRVQGRGNYGYTF	TGTGCCAGCAGTCCTCCCCGGGTCCAGGGGAGAGGTAACTATGGCTACACCTTC
TRBV30	TRBJ1-5	NA	NA	CAWSVHGGGQPQHF	TGTGCCTGGAGTGTACATGGAGGAGGACAGCCCCAGCATTTT
TRBV30	TRBJ2-3	once	TRBD1	CAWNAGTGYTDTQYF	TGTGCCTGGAATGCCGGGACAGGGTACACAGATACGCAGTATTTT
TRBV18	TRBJ2-5	NA	NA	CASSPSNGAYQYF	TGTGCCAGCTCACCTAGTAATGGGGCCTACCAGTACTTC
TRBV24-1	TRBJ2-3	NA	TRBD2	CATRDGGSGTQYF	TGTGCCACCAGGGACGGGGGGTCCGGTACGCAGTATTTT
TRBV10-3	TRBJ2-7	NA	TRBD1	CAISELGQRVYEQYF	TGTGCCATCAGTGAGTTGGGACAGCGAGTCTACGAGCAGTACTTC
TRBV14	TRBJ2-7	NA	NA	CASSSMGPSYEQYF	TGTGCCAGCAGCTCAATGGGCCCCTCCTACGAGCAGTACTTC
TRBV25-1	TRBJ1-5	NA	NA	CASSVGGQPQHF	TGTGCCAGCAGTGTGGGGGGTCAGCCCCAGCATTTT
TRBV28	TRBJ1-5	NA	TRBD1	CASSQGQEAQPQHF	TGTGCCAGCAGTCAGGGACAGGAGGCTCAGCCCCAGCATTTT
TRBV7-2	TRBJ1-5	NA	TRBD1	CASSYRTGKDQPQHF	TGTGCCAGCAGCTACAGGACAGGGAAGGATCAGCCCCAGCATTTT
TRBV6-5	TRBJ2-3	NA	TRBD1	CASSSPGQGFPGAQYF	TGTGCCAGCAGTTCCCCGGGACAGGGGTTTCCCGGTGCGCAGTATTTT
TRBV6-5	TRBJ2-1	few	TRBD1	CASLDRGKYNEQFF	TGTGCCAGCCTGGACAGGGGGAAATACAATGAGCAGTTCTTC
TRBV18	TRBJ1-1	NA	TRBD1	CASYSGTGEGGTEAFF	TGTGCCAGCTACTCCGGGACAGGTGAGGGAGGCACTGAAGCTTTCTTT
TRBV11-2	TRBJ1-6	NA	NA	CASSSQGLNNSPLHF	TGTGCCAGCAGCTCACAGGGATTAAATAATTCACCCCTCCACTTT
TRBV9	TRBJ2-3	NA	NA	CASSEKTSSTDTQYF	TGTGCCAGCAGCGAAAAAACTAGTTCCACAGATACGCAGTATTTT
TRBV30	TRBJ2-4	NA	TRBD2	CAWSVRGLAGDLAKNIQYF	TGTGCCTGGAGTGTACGGGGACTAGCGGGGGATCTAGCCAAAAACATTCAGTACTTC
TRBV28	TRBJ2-7	NA	TRBD2	CASHPATSADGEQYF	TGTGCCAGCCATCCAGCGACTAGCGCCGACGGCGAGCAGTACTTC
TRBV28	TRBJ1-5	NA	TRBD1	CASSSLDRGIKSNQPQHF	TGTGCCAGCAGTTCCCTGGACAGGGGGATTAAGAGCAATCAGCCCCAGCATTTT
TRBV6-5	TRBJ1-2	NA	NA	CASSPLGAKNRYTF	TGTGCCAGCAGTCCCCTGGGGGCGAAGAATCGCTACACCTTC
TRBV29-1	TRBJ2-1	NA	TRBD1	CSVEGGDREDEQFF	TGCAGCGTTGAAGGAGGGGACAGGGAAGATGAGCAGTTCTTC
TRBV5-4	TRBJ2-3	NA	TRBD1	CASSFSLSPQGAADTQYF	TGTGCCAGCAGCTTTTCCCTGTCTCCTCAGGGGGCAGCAGATACGCAGTATTTT
TRBV11-1	TRBJ2-7	NA	TRBD1	CASSSDRGIAYEQYF	TGTGCCAGCAGCTCGGACAGGGGTATAGCCTACGAGCAGTACTTC
TRBV4-3	TRBJ2-3	NA	NA	CASSQDVEDTQYF	TGCGCCAGCAGCCAAGATGTAGAAGATACGCAGTATTTT
TRBV19	TRBJ1-5	NA	NA	CASSISQGHNQPQHF	TGTGCCAGTAGTATTTCTCAGGGTCACAATCAGCCCCAGCATTTT
TRBV5-6	TRBJ2-3	NA	TRBD2	CASSSAGGPFSTDTQYF	TGTGCCAGCAGCTCAGCGGGGGGGCCATTTAGTACAGATACGCAGTATTTT
TRBV9	TRBJ1-4	NA	NA	CASSDPRGGRNEKLFF	TGTGCCAGCAGCGATCCCCGGGGGGGCAGGAATGAAAAACTGTTTTTT
TRBV11-3	TRBJ2-5	NA	TRBD1	CASSLGDRSGYQETQYF	TGTGCCAGCAGCTTAGGGGACAGGAGTGGGTACCAAGAGACCCAGTACTTC
TRBV7-2	TRBJ1-5	NA	TRBD1	CASSYGQVGGNQPQHF	TGTGCCAGCAGCTACGGACAGGTGGGCGGCAATCAGCCCCAGCATTTT
TRBV6-1	TRBJ1-5	NA	TRBD1	CASSEVPGGGQPQHF	TGTGCCAGCAGTGAAGTTCCAGGGGGCGGGCAGCCCCAGCATTTT
TRBV7-8	TRBJ1-6	NA	TRBD1	CASSLGTGGGSPLHF	TGTGCCAGCAGCTTAGGGACAGGGGGGGGATCACCCCTCCACTTT
TRBV20-1	TRBJ2-7	NA	NA	CSASELKSPYEQYF	TGCAGTGCTAGTGAGTTAAAAAGCCCCTACGAGCAGTACTTC
TRBV9	TRBJ2-7	NA	NA	CASSVTTGAEQYF	TGTGCCAGCAGCGTAACGACAGGAGCCGAGCAGTACTTC